This record looks at one T cell receptor beta chain sequence and its context. What it recognizes is unknown. This sample was taken from a study of T cell responses to AZD1222 COVID-19 vaccine. Study information: Second doses at about 4 or about 12 weeks were pooled.

V was clipped by 5 bases and J by 1 base, with 5 bases between them. Germline CDR1 is SEHNR and CDR2 is FQNEAQ (reference sequence). The CDR3 contains 12 residues. TCRdb keeps only in-frame clones here, not all; method: immunoSEQ multiplex PCR. The profile shows roughly 190,000 clones, more than 80% of them singletons. Broader study findings: Donor demographics were predominantly white British with a female majority; clonal diversity may be underestimated. Spike-specific TCR breadth and depth grew following two AZD1222 doses. As reported, nearly half of all spike-specific TCRs target variant regions that are unmutated.

This chain uses TRBV7-9 with TRBJ1-1, with D unresolved. The source is an adult in good health. Sequencing used peripheral blood, obtained on day 0 of AZD1222 vaccination. The CDR3 DNA sequence: TGTGCCAGCAGCCGACAGAACACTGAAGCTTTCTTT. Translating it yields CASSRQNTEAFF.